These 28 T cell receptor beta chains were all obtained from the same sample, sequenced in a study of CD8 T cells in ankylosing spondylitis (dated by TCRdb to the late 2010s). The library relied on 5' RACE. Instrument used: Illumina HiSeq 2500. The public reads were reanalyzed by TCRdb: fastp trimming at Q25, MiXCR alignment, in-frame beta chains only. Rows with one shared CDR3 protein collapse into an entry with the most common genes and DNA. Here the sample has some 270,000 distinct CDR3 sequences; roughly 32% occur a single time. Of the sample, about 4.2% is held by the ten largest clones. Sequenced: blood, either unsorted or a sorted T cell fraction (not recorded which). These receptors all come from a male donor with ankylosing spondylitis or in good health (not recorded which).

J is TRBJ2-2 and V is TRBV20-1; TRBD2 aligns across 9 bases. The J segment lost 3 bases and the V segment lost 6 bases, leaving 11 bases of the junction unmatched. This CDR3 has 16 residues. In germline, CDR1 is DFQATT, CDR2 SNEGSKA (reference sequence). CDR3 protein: CSAPIPSGTDTGELFF. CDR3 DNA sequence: TGCAGTGCGCCGATTCCTAGCGGGACGGACACCGGGGAGCTGTTTTTT.

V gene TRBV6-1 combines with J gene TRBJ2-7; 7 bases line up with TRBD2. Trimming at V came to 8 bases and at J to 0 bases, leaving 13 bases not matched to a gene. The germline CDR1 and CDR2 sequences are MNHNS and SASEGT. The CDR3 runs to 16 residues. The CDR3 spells CASWGAGSGDSYEQYF. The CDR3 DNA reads TGTGCCAGCTGGGGAGCGGGATCCGGGGACTCCTACGAGCAGTACTTC.

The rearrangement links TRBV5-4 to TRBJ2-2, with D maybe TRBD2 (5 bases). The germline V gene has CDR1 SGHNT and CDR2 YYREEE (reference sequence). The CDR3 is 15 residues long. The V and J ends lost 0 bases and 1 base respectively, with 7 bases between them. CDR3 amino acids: CASSLGRVNTGELFF. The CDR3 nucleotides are TGTGCCAGCAGCTTGGGGCGGGTGAACACCGGGGAGCTGTTTTTT.

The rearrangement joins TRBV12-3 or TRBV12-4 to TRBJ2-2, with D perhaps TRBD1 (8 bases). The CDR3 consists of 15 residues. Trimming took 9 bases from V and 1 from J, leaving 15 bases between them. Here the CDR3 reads CASRAGTGNTGELFF. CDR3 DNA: TGTGCCAGTCGAGCGGGGACAGGGAACACCGGGGAGCTGTTTTTT.

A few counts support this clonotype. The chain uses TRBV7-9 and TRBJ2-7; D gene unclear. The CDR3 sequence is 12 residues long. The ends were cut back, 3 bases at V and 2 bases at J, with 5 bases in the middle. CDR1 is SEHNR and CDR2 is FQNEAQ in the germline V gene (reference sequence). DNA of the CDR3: TGTGCCAGCAGCTTCGACACCTACGAGCAGTACTTC. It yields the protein CASSFDTYEQYF.

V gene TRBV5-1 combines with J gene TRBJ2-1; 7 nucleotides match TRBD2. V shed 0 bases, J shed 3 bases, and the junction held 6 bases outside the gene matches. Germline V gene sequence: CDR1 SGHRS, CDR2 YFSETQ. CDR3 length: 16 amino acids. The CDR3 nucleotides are TGCGCCAGCAGCTTGGCGCTAGCGGACCACTACAATGAGCAGTTCTTC. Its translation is CASSLALADHYNEQFF.

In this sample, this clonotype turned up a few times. The CDR3 reads CASSEGAGPNYGYTF. The CDR3 region has the DNA TGCGCCAGCTCGGAGGGGGCAGGACCTAACTATGGCTACACCTTC. V and J are TRBV5-1 and TRBJ1-2; 7 bases line up with TRBD1. Trimming took 7 bases from V and 0 from J; bases not matched to a gene: 9. Germline values: CDR1 SGHRS, CDR2 YFSETQ. The CDR3 has 15 amino acids.

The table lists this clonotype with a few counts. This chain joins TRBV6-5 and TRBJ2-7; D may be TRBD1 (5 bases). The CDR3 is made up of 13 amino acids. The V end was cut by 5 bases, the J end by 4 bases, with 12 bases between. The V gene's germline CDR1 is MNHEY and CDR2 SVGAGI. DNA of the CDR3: TGTGCCAGCAGTACTGGACACCTATACGAGCAGTACTTC. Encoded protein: CASSTGHLYEQYF.

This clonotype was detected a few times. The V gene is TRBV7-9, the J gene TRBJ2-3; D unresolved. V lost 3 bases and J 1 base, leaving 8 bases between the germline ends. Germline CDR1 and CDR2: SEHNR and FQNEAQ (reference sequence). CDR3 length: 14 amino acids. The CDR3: CASSLEQGTDTQYF. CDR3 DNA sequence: TGTGCCAGCAGCTTGGAGCAGGGCACAGATACGCAGTATTTT.

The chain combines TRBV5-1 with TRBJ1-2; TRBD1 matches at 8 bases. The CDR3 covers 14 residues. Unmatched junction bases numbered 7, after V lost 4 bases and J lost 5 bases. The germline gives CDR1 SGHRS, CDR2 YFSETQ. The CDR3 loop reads CASSAAGGDYGYTF. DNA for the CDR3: TGCGCCAGCAGCGCTGCAGGGGGCGATTATGGCTACACCTTC.

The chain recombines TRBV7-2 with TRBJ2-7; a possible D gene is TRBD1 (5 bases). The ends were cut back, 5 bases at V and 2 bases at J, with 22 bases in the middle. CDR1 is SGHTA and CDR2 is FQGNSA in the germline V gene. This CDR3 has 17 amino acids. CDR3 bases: TGTGCCAGCAGCCGTGGGTTAGACAGCCGCCAAACCTACGAGCAGTACTTC. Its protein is CASSRGLDSRQTYEQYF.

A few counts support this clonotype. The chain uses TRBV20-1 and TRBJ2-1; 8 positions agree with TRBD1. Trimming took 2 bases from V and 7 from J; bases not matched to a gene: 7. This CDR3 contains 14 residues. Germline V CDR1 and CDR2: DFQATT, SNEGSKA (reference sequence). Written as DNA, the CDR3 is TGCAGTGCTAGAAAACGGACAGGGTCAAATGAGCAGTTCTTC. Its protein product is CSARKRTGSNEQFF.

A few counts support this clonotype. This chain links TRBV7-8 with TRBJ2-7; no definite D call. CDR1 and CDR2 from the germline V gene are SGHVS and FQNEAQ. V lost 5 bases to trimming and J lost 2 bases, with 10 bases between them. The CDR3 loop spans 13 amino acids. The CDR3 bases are TGTGCCAGCAGCCATTCTTCCACCTACGAGCAGTACTTC. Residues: CASSHSSTYEQYF.

In DNA, the CDR3 is TGTGCCAGCTCACCACGAAGAAGTCACCAAGACAGCAGCACTGAAGCTTTCTTT. Translating it yields CASSPRRSHQDSSTEAFF. The rearrangement links TRBV18 to TRBJ1-1; tentatively, D is TRBD1 (5 bases). Germline V gene sequence: CDR1 KGHSH, CDR2 LQKENI. Trimming cost V 1 base and J 4 bases, with 22 bases left between them. CDR3 length: 18 residues.

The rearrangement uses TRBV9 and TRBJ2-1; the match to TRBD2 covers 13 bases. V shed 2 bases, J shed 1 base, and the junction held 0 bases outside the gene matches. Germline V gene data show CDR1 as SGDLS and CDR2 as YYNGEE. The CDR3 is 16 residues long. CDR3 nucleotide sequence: TGTGCCAGCAGCGTGGGACTAGCGGGGTCCTACAATGAGCAGTTCTTC. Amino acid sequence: CASSVGLAGSYNEQFF.

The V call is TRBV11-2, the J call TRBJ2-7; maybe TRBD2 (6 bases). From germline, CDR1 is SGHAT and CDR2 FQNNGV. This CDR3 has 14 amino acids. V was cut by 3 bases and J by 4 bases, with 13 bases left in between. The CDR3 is CASSFGGTPYEQYF. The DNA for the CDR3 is TGTGCCAGCAGCTTCGGGGGAACCCCGTACGAGCAGTACTTC.

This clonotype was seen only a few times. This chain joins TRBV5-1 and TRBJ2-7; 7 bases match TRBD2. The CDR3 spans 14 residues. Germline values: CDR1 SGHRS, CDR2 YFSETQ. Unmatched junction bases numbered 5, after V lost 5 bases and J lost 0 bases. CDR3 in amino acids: CASRKGGDSYEQYF. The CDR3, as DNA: TGCGCCAGCAGGAAGGGAGGGGACTCCTACGAGCAGTACTTC.

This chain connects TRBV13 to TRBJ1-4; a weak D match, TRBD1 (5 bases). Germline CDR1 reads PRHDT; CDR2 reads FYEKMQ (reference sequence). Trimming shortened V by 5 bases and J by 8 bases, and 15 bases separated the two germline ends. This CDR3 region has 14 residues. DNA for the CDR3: TGTGCCAGCAGCCAAAGGGGCCTTAACGAAAAACTGTTTTTT. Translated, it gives CASSQRGLNEKLFF.

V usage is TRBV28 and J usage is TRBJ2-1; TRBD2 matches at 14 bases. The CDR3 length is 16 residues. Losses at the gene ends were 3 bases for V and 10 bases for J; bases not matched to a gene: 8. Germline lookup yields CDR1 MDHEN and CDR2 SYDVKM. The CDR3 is CASSFTGLAGEGEQFF. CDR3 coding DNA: TGTGCCAGCAGTTTCACGGGACTAGCGGGAGAGGGGGAGCAGTTCTTC.

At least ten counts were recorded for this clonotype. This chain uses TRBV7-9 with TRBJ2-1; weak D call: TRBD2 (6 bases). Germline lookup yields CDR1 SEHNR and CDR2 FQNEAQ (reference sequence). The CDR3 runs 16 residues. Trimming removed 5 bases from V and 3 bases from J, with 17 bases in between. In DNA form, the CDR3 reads TGTGCCAGCAGCGCCTCGGGACTGGACTTCTACAATGAGCAGTTCTTC. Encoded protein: CASSASGLDFYNEQFF. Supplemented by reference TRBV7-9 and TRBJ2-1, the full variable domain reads DTGVSQNPRHKITKRGQNVTFRCDPISEHNRLYWYRQTLGQGPEFLTYFQNEAQLEKSRLLSDRFSAERPKGSFSTLEIQRTEQGDSAMYLCASSASGLDFYNEQFFGPGTRLTVL.

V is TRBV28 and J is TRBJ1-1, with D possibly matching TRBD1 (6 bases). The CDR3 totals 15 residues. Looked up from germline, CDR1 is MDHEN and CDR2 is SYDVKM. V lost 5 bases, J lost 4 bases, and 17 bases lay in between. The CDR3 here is CASSPTGTSSTEAFF. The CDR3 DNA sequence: TGTGCCAGCAGTCCAACCGGGACATCGAGCACTGAAGCTTTCTTT.

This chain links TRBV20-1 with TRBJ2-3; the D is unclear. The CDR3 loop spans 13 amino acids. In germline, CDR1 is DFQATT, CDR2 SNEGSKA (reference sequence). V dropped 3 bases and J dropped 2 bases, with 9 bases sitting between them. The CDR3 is CSARGYNTDTQYF. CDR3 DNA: TGCAGTGCTAGGGGGTACAACACAGATACGCAGTATTTT.

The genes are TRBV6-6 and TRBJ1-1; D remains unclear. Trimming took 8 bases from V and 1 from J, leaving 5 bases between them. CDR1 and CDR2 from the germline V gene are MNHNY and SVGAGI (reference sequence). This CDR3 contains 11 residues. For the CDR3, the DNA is TGTGCCAGCGGCCAGAACACTGAAGCTTTCTTT. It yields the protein CASGQNTEAFF.

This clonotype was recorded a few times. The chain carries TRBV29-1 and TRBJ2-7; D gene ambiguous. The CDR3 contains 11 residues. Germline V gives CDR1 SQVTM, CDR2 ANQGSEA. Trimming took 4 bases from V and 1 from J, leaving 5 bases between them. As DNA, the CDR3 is TGCAGCGTTGGGGTTTCCTACGAGCAGTACTTC. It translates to CSVGVSYEQYF.

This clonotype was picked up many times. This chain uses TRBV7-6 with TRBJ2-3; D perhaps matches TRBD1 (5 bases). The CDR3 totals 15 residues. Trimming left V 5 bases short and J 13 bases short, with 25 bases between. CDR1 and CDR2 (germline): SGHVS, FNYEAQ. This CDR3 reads CASSLGEYTPGEKYF. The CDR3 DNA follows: TGTGCCAGCAGCCTAGGGGAATATACCCCTGGAGAGAAGTATTTT.

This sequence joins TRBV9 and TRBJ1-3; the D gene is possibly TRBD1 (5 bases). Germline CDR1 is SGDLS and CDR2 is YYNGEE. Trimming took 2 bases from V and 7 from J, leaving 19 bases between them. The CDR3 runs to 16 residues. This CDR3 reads CASSVGVRQGTNTIYF. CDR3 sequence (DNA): TGTGCCAGCAGCGTCGGCGTAAGGCAGGGTACGAACACCATATATTTT.

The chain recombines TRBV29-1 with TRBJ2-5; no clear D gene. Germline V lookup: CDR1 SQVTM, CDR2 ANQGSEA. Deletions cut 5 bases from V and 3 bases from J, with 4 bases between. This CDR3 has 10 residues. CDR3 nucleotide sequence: TGCAGCGTTCAAAAAGAGACCCAGTACTTC. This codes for CSVQKETQYF. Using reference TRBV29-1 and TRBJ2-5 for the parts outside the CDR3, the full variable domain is SAVISQKPSRDICQRGTSLTIQCQVDSQVTMMFWYRQQPGQSLTLIATANQGSEATYESGFVIDKFPISRPNLTFSTLTVSNMSPEDSSIYLCSVQKETQYFGPGTRLLVL.

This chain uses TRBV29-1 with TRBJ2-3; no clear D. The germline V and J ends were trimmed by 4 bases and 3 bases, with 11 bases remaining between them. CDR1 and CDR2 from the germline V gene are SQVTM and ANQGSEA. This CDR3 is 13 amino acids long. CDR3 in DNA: TGCAGCGTTGTCCGTGGTCGGACAGATACGCAGTATTTT. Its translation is CSVVRGRTDTQYF.